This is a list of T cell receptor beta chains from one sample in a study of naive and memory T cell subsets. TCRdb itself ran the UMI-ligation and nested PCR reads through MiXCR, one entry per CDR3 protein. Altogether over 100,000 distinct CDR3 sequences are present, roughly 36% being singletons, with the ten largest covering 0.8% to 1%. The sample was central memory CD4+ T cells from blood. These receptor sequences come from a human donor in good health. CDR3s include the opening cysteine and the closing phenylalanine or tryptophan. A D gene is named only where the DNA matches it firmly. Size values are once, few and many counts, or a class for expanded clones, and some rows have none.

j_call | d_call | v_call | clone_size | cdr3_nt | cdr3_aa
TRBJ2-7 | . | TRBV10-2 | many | TGCGCCAGCAGTGGAAGGGGCTACGAGCAGTACTTC | CASSGRGYEQYF
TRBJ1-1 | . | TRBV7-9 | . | TGTGCCAGCAGCTTAAGCAGGGACCCTGAAGCTTTCTTT | CASSLSRDPEAFF
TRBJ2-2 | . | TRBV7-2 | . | TGTGCCAGCAGCTTTTCTGTCTCGACCGGGGAGCTGTTTTTT | CASSFSVSTGELFF
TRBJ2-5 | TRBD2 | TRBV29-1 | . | TGCAGCGTTCACCCCAGTAGCGGGAGGGCCTTTCCGCTAGAGACCCAGTACTTC | CSVHPSSGRAFPLETQYF
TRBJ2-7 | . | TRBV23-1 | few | TGCGCCAGCAGTCAATCGGGGGGGCACGACGAGCAGTACTTC | CASSQSGGHDEQYF
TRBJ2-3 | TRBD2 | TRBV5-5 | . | TGTGCCAGCAGCTTGTTCCGCGGGAGTAGGTATAGCACAGATACGCAGTATTTT | CASSLFRGSRYSTDTQYF
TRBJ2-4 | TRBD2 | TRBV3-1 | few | TGTGCCAGCAGCCGGCGGGAGGGGGTCAAAAACATTCAGTACTTC | CASSRREGVKNIQYF
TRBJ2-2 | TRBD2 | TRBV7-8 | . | TGTGCCAGCAGCAAGATGGGAGGGGCAACGTGGACCGGGGAGCTGTTTTTT | CASSKMGGATWTGELFF
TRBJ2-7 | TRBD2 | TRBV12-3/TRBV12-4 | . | TGTGCCAGCAGTCCGGGGACTAGCGGGAGACACGAGCAGTACTTC | CASSPGTSGRHEQYF
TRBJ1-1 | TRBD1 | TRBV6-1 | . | TGTGCCAGCAGTGACAGGGGGAAGGTGAACACTGAAGCTTTCTTT | CASSDRGKVNTEAFF
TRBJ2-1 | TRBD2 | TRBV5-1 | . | TGCGCCAGCAGCGGATTCGGGAGGGTGGGCGACAATGAGCAGTTCTTC | CASSGFGRVGDNEQFF
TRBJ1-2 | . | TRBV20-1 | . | TGCAGTGCTACTACGGCACCCGGGTTGTCTGGCTACACCTTC | CSATTAPGLSGYTF
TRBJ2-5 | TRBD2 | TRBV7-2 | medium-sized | TGTGCCAGCAGCTCCCCTAGCGGGAGGGTGGAGACCCAGTACTTC | CASSSPSGRVETQYF
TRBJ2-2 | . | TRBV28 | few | TGTGCCAGCAGCCGAAGGGGGGTGTCAGGGGCCCACACCGGGGAGCTGTTTTTT | CASSRRGVSGAHTGELFF
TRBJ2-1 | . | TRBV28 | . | TGTGCCAGCCTTGGGACCCGCAATGAGCAGTTCTTC | CASLGTRNEQFF
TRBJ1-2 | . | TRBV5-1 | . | TGCGCCAGCAGCTTGGACCAGGGGAGTCTTCGAGGCTACACCTTC | CASSLDQGSLRGYTF
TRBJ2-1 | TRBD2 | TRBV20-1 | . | TGCAGTGCTAGGGTATATAGCGGGGGGTACAATGAGCAGTTCTTC | CSARVYSGGYNEQFF
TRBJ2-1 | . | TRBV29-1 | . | TGCAGCGTTGTAGAGGGAGGCAATGAGCAGTTCTTC | CSVVEGGNEQFF
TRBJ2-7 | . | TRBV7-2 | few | TGTGCCAGCAGCCCGCCAAATGCCTACGAGCAGTACTTC | CASSPPNAYEQYF
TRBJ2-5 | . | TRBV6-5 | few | TGTGCCAGCAGTTACTCGCCAGCACAAGAGACCCAGTACTTC | CASSYSPAQETQYF
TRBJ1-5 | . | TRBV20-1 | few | TGCAGTGCTAGAGAGGCACAGGGTCCGGGGATCAATCAGCCCCAGCATTTT | CSAREAQGPGINQPQHF
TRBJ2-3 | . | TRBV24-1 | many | TGTGCCACCAGTGATTGGGGGGAAGGAGATACGCAGTATTTT | CATSDWGEGDTQYF
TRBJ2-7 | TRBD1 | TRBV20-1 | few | TGCAGTGCTGGGGACAGAGTGGGTACCTACGAGCAGTACTTC | CSAGDRVGTYEQYF
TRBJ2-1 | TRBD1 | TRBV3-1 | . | TGTGCCAGCAGCCAAAACAGGGGTAATGAGCAGTTCTTC | CASSQNRGNEQFF
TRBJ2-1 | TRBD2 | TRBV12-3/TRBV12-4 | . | TGTGCCAGCAGCCTAGCGGGAGGGGTCAGTGAGCAGTTCTTC | CASSLAGGVSEQFF
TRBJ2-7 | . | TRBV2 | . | TGTGCCAGCAGGGTTAGCTCCTACGAGCAGTACTTC | CASRVSSYEQYF
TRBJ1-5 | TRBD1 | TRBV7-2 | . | TGTGCCAGCAGCTCAGGGGGGGCAGTAGTTAATCAGCCCCAGCATTTT | CASSSGGAVVNQPQHF
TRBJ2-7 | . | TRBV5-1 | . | TGCGCCAGCAGCTTTGAGGGGATCGAGCAGTACTTC | CASSFEGIEQYF
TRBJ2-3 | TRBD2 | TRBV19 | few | TGTGCCAGTAGTGCCGGACTAGCTGGCACAGATACGCAGTATTTT | CASSAGLAGTDTQYF
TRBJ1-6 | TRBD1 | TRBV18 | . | TGTGCCAGCTCACCCGGGACAGGGGGCTTCAGTTCACCCCTCCACTTT | CASSPGTGGFSSPLHF
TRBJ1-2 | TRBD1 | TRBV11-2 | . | TGTGCCAGCAGCTTAGGGCAGGGGGCACCGAACTATGGCTACACCTTC | CASSLGQGAPNYGYTF
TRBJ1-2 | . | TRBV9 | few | TGTGCCAGCAGCGTAGAACCTAACTATGGCTACACCTTC | CASSVEPNYGYTF
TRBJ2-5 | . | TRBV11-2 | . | TGTGCCAGCAGTCTAGAGGCGAGAAAAGAGACCCAGTACTTC | CASSLEARKETQYF
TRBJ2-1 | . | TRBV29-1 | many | TGCAGCGTTGCGTCCGCGGGGTATAGAGGTGAGCAGTTCTTC | CSVASAGYRGEQFF
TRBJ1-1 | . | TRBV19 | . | TGTGCCAGTGCCGTGGGGTCAGGTTTATACACTGAAGCTTTCTTT | CASAVGSGLYTEAFF
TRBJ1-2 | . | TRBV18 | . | TGTGCCAGCTCACCAGCGTCAAATGGCTATGGCTACACCTTC | CASSPASNGYGYTF
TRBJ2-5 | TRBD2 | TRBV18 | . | TGTGCCAGCTCACCACGCGCTAGCGGAGAGACCCAGTACTTC | CASSPRASGETQYF
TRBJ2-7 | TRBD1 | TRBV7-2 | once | TGTGCCAGCACCAATATTCAGGGGGACGAGCAGTACTTC | CASTNIQGDEQYF
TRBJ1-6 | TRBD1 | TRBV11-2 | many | TGTGCCAGCAGCTCAAGAGGGACAGGGGGCGGTTCACCCCTCCACTTT | CASSSRGTGGGSPLHF
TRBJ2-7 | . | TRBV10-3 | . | TGTGCCATCAGTCGGGACGGCGAACCCTACGAGCAGTACTTC | CAISRDGEPYEQYF
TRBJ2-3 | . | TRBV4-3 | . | TGCGCCAGCAGCCAAGATGCAGGCCTTAGCGGACCAGATACGCAGTATTTT | CASSQDAGLSGPDTQYF
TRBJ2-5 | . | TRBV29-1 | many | TGCAGCGTTACCCTAGCGCAAGAGACCCAGTACTTC | CSVTLAQETQYF
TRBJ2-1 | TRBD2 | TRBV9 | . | TGTGCCAGCAGCGTAGCTAGCGGGATTCCCAATGAGCAGTTCTTC | CASSVASGIPNEQFF
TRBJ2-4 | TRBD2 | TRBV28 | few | TGTGCCAGCAGACCGGGGACTAGCGGGAGGTCAGCCAAAAACATTCAGTACTTC | CASRPGTSGRSAKNIQYF
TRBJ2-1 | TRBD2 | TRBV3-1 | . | TGTGCCAGCAGCCAAAGGCCCGGGACTAGCGGGAGGTCGAGCTCCTACAATGAGCAGTTCTTC | CASSQRPGTSGRSSSYNEQFF
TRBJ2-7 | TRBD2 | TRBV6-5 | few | TGTGCCAGCAGTCCTCCACTAGCGGGAAGCTACGAGCAGTACTTC | CASSPPLAGSYEQYF